Presented here are 22 T cell receptor beta chains from one specimen sequenced in a study of T cell clonotyping in hematopoietic cell transplantation. Documented time point: recipient sample about 28 days before transplant, after cytoreduction. This table comes from immunoSEQ multiplex PCR, and its TCRdb copy is limited to in-frame clones, with some not included. The sample contains approximately 50,000 clones, more than 75% of which appear only once. The source was peripheral blood mononuclear cells, collected before stem cell transplant. Receptors originate from a man aged 60-69 years with biphenotypic leukemia. Some clones in this sample may be carry-over from other donors' samples.

CDR3 residues: CASPDFFVYQETQYF. The CDR3 nucleotides read TGTGCCAGCCCGGACTTCTTCGTGTACCAAGAGACCCAGTACTTC. The V gene is TRBV5-8, the J gene TRBJ2-5, with D possibly TRBD2 on 5 matching bases. V was cut by 7 bases and J by 0 bases, with 16 bases left in between. This CDR3 has 15 amino acids. Germline CDR1 reads SGHTS; CDR2 reads YDEGEE.

This clone has only a few counts. This chain joins TRBV13 and TRBJ1-4; no clear D gene. Trimming took off 6 bases at V and 1 base at J, with 6 bases between the two ends. Germline V lookup: CDR1 PRHDT, CDR2 FYEKMQ (reference sequence). This CDR3 comprises 13 residues. DNA of the CDR3: TGTGCCAGCAGGACGATAACTAATGAAAAACTGTTTTTT. Residues: CASRTITNEKLFF.

V is TRBV2 and J is TRBJ1-2; possibly TRBD1 for D (6 bases). V was clipped by 2 bases and J by 4 bases, with 17 bases between them. Looked up from germline, CDR1 is SNHLY and CDR2 is FYNNEI. The CDR3 runs to 16 residues. The CDR3 protein is CASSESGGGFLYGYTF. The CDR3 DNA follows: TGTGCCAGCAGTGAATCCGGAGGGGGATTCCTCTATGGCTACACCTTC.

This clone was seen a single time. The gene calls are TRBV7-2 and TRBJ2-1; 10 positions match TRBD2. Trimming removed 3 bases from V and 5 bases from J; junction bases left unmatched: 4. In germline, CDR1 is SGHTA, CDR2 FQGNSA. This CDR3 is built from 15 residues. The CDR3, as DNA: TGTGCCAGCAGCTTCCGGACTAGCGGCCACAATGAGCAGTTCTTC. Translated: CASSFRTSGHNEQFF.

J is TRBJ1-1 and V is TRBV6-5; D is uncertain. The CDR3 consists of 15 residues. Looked up from germline, CDR1 is MNHEY and CDR2 is SVGAGI. Trimming stripped 0 bases from V and 1 base from J, with 9 bases between. The CDR3 is CASSYSQSWNTEAFF. CDR3 in DNA: TGTGCCAGCAGTTACTCCCAGAGTTGGAACACTGAAGCTTTCTTT.

The V call is TRBV9, the J call TRBJ1-2; D ambiguous. In germline, CDR1 is SGDLS, CDR2 YYNGEE. Trimming removed 0 bases at V and 2 bases at J, with 11 bases between. The CDR3 loop spans 15 amino acids. Written as DNA, the CDR3 is TGTGCCAGCAGCGTAGACTTGTCCGTCAACTATGGCTACACCTTC. Translating gives CASSVDLSVNYGYTF.

This chain connects TRBV6-6 to TRBJ2-2; possible D gene TRBD1, 6 bases. The germline V and J ends were trimmed by 7 bases and 6 bases, with 15 bases remaining between them. The length of the CDR3 is 14 residues. The V gene's germline CDR1 is MNHNY and CDR2 SVGAGI (reference sequence). CDR3 sequence (DNA): TGTGCCAGCACCTCACAGGGTTACCCCGGGGAGCTGTTTTTT. This encodes CASTSQGYPGELFF.

CDR3: CASSLEYRDSYGYTF. The CDR3 DNA reads as TGTGCCAGCAGCTTAGAATACCGGGACAGTTACGGCTACACCTTC. The chain uses TRBV5-8 and TRBJ1-2, with 7 bases that match TRBD1. Germline CDR1 and CDR2: SGHTS and YDEGEE. There are 15 residues in the CDR3. Trimming removed 2 bases from V and 8 bases from J; junction bases left unmatched: 12.

The chain couples TRBV6-5 to TRBJ2-6; D may match TRBD1 or TRBD2 (5 bases each). CDR1 is MNHEY and CDR2 is SVGAGI in the germline V gene. V was pared by 2 bases and J by 0 bases, with 5 bases between. The CDR3 length is 15 residues. DNA for the CDR3: TGTGCCAGCAGTTACGGGGGCTCTGGGGCCAACGTCCTGACTTTC. This gives the protein CASSYGGSGANVLTF.

A single count supports this clone. The chain couples TRBV2 to TRBJ2-1, with D uncertain. The ends were cut back, 6 bases at V and 3 bases at J, with 15 bases in the middle. The CDR3 contains 15 residues. The V gene's germline CDR1 is SNHLY and CDR2 FYNNEI. This chain's CDR3 is CASSRRLSSYNEQFF. CDR3 nucleotide sequence: TGTGCCAGCAGCCGACGGCTAAGTAGCTACAATGAGCAGTTCTTC.

The chain carries TRBV11-1 and TRBJ2-5; 9 positions agree with TRBD1. The V gene's germline CDR1 is SGHAT and CDR2 FQDESV (reference sequence). The V gene end was trimmed by 5 bases and the J gene end by 5 bases; junction bases not matched to a gene: 6. This CDR3 contains 14 residues. For the CDR3, the DNA is TGTGCCAGCAGCAGGGACAGGGCGAGGGAGACCCAGTACTTC. Its translation is CASSRDRARETQYF.

The CDR3 region is CASSQRTSTYEQYF. CDR3 nucleotide sequence: TGCGCCAGCAGCCAGCGGACATCCACCTACGAGCAGTACTTC. This rearrangement joins TRBV5-1 to TRBJ2-7; either TRBD1 or TRBD2 may fit D (5 bases each). The CDR3 runs 14 residues. Germline loops: CDR1 SGHRS, CDR2 YFSETQ. V was trimmed by 4 bases and J by 2 bases, leaving 13 bases between them.

This chain connects TRBV7-9 to TRBJ1-2, with 7 bases that match TRBD1. V lost 5 bases and J lost 5; bases outside the gene matches: 8. The CDR3 contains 14 residues. Germline V gene data show CDR1 as SEHNR and CDR2 as FQNEAQ (reference sequence). As DNA, the CDR3 is TGTGCCAGCAGCGGGCGGGACAGCAGATATGGCTACACCTTC. Protein sequence: CASSGRDSRYGYTF.

This rearrangement joins TRBV28 to TRBJ2-7; 8 bases map to TRBD1. This CDR3 region has 14 residues. CDR1 and CDR2 (germline): MDHEN, SYDVKM. The ends lost 5 bases at V and 0 bases at J; junction bases unmatched: 3. The CDR3 coding sequence is TGTGCCAGCAGTGCGGGACAGGTCTCCTACGAGCAGTACTTC. Encoded protein: CASSAGQVSYEQYF.

The rearrangement uses TRBV6-6 and TRBJ2-3; 7 positions match TRBD2. J was trimmed by 5 bases and V by 2 bases; bases with no gene match: 10. Germline CDR1 reads MNHNY; CDR2 reads SVGAGI (reference sequence). The CDR3 sequence is 16 residues long. The CDR3 region is CASSYLGTTIEDTQYF. CDR3 nucleotides: TGTGCCAGCAGTTACCTGGGGACTACGATAGAAGATACGCAGTATTTT.

The V gene is TRBV28, the J gene TRBJ1-5; TRBD1 matches at 8 bases. The V and J ends lost 3 bases and 5 bases, in that order; junction bases with no gene match: 12. The CDR3 covers 17 residues. Per germline, CDR1 MDHEN and CDR2 SYDVKM. The CDR3 is CASSLPDREAPHQPQHF. The DNA for the CDR3 is TGTGCCAGCAGTTTGCCGGACAGGGAAGCACCCCATCAGCCCCAGCATTTT.

The rearrangement links TRBV28 to TRBJ2-7; D is ambiguous. CDR3 size: 13 residues. Germline loops: CDR1 MDHEN, CDR2 SYDVKM. V shed 2 bases and J shed 0 bases, with 5 bases lying between them. In DNA form, the CDR3 reads TGTGCCAGCAGTTTAGCCAGCTCCTACGAGCAGTACTTC. This translates into CASSLASSYEQYF.

This clone was counted only a few times. Other DNA sequences in the same sample also yield this CDR3. V is TRBV28 and J is TRBJ1-1; 7 bases fit TRBD1. The CDR3 contains 14 residues. The trim removed 3 bases at V and 3 bases at J, leaving 4 bases unmatched. CDR1 and CDR2 (germline): MDHEN, SYDVKM. CDR3 residues: CASSFQGGYTEAFF. CDR3 sequence (DNA): TGTGCCAGCAGTTTTCAGGGGGGCTACACTGAAGCTTTCTTT.

The rearrangement links TRBV4-2 to TRBJ1-2; TRBD1 matches at 11 bases. The CDR3 contains 16 residues. The trim removed 4 bases at V and 3 bases at J, leaving 7 bases unmatched. In germline, CDR1 is LGHNA, CDR2 YNFKEQ. The chain's CDR3 is CASSPDRGQLDYGYTF. The CDR3 DNA is TGTGCCAGCAGCCCGGACAGGGGGCAATTGGACTATGGCTACACCTTC.

The J gene is TRBJ1-1, the V gene TRBV30; D may be TRBD1 (5 bases). There are 14 residues in the CDR3. Trimming removed 4 bases at V and 1 base at J, with 13 bases between. Germline V gene data show CDR1 as GTSNPN and CDR2 as SVGIG (reference sequence). CDR3 region: CAWNPGKRNTEAFF. DNA for the CDR3: TGTGCCTGGAATCCAGGGAAGAGGAACACTGAAGCTTTCTTT.

The chain recombines TRBV4-2 with TRBJ2-2; D is unresolved. Trimming removed 0 bases from V and 4 bases from J, with 6 bases in between. The CDR3 consists of 14 residues. Looked up from germline, CDR1 is LGHNA and CDR2 is YNFKEQ. DNA of the CDR3: TGTGCCAGCAGCCAAGAAAGACTCACCGGGGAGCTGTTTTTT. Residues: CASSQERLTGELFF.

The V gene is TRBV19, the J gene TRBJ1-4, with D possibly matching TRBD1 (5 bases). The CDR3 consists of 17 residues. V was trimmed by 4 bases and J by 0 bases, leaving 15 bases between them. From germline, CDR1 is LNHDA and CDR2 SQIVND (reference sequence). CDR3 nucleotides: TGTGCCAGTAGTACCAATCGGGGCCCTGCAACTAATGAAAAACTGTTTTTT. Protein: CASSTNRGPATNEKLFF.